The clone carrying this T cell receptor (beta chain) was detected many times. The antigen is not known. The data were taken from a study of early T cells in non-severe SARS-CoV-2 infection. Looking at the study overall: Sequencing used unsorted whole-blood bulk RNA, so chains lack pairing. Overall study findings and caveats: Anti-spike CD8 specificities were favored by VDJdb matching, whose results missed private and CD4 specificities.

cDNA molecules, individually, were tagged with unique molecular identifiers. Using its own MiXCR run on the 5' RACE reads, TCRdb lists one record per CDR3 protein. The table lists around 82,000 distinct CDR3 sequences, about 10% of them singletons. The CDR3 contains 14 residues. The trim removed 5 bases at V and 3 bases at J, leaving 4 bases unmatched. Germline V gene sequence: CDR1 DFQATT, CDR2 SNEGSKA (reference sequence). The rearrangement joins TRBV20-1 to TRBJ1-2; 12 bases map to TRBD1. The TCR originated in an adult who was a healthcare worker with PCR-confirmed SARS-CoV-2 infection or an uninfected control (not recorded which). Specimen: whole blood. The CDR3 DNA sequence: TGCAGTGCTCCCCGGGACAGGGGGCACTATGGCTACACCTTC. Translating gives CSAPRDRGHYGYTF.